The sequence of this T cell receptor beta chain was determined in a study of glioma-infiltrating T cells. The study, taken as a whole, reports: Tissue and blood shared very few CDR3 sequences. Above-expected tissue-blood divergence occurred in all gliomas, most in low-grade ones.

Using RNA template, CDR3s of TCR alpha and beta were amplified with iRepertoire arm-PCR. TCRdb re-called the multiplex PCR reads with MiXCR, one entry per CDR3 protein. The data contain roughly 200,000 distinct CDR3 sequences, approximately 40% of them singletons. This clonotype was detected ten times or more. The target antigen is unknown. CDR3 length: 12 amino acids. Germline assignment: CDR1 DFQATT and CDR2 SNEGSKA (reference sequence). V was shortened by 1 base and J by 1 base, with 3 bases between the two germline ends. The chain carries TRBV20-1 and TRBJ2-3; D is ambiguous. This TCR was sampled from a human donor with low-grade glioma or glioblastoma, undergoing nonglioma brain surgery, or in good health (not recorded which). Sequenced input: glioma tissue, nonneoplastic brain tissue, or PBMCs (not recorded which). The CDR3 is CSARGGTDTQYF. CDR3 coding DNA: TGCAGTGCTAGAGGGGGCACAGATACGCAGTATTTT.